This T cell receptor beta chain was captured by sequencing in a study of cytomegalovirus exposure and HLA in healthy donors. The protocol was immunoSEQ multiplex PCR, while the TCRdb copy is restricted to in-frame clones and leaves out a portion. This sample has under 200,000 clones, with roughly nine tenths found just once. Broader study findings: Overall, approximately 150 TCR beta chains were annotated as cytomegalovirus-associated. The authors confirmed in vitro that a few CMV-associated chains were specific for CMV antigens.

A word on this clone: What it binds is unknown.

The CDR3 sequence is 16 residues long. V dropped 5 bases and J dropped 4; count of bases not matched to a gene: 12. Germline CDR1 MNHEY, CDR2 SMNVEV (reference sequence). The chain uses TRBV27 and TRBJ2-5, with TRBD1 matching over 8 bases. The material sequenced was PBMCs. The receptor's source is a woman aged 18-29 years in good health and CMV-seropositive. Here the CDR3 reads CASSLYQGARRETQYF. The CDR3 DNA is TGTGCCAGCAGTCTATATCAGGGGGCGCGAAGAGAGACCCAGTACTTC.